This T cell receptor beta chain was found in a study of shared clonotypes between healthy human individuals. Libraries were prepared by immunoSEQ multiplex PCR; TCRdb keeps only in-frame clonotypes and omits some of them. The data hold 2.3 million or so clones, with 80% to 95% observed a single time. Study conclusions and caveats: Apart from blood, nothing was sampled; tissue repertoires likely differ.

Germline V gene sequence: CDR1 LNHDA, CDR2 SQIVND (reference sequence). The CDR3 is 15 residues long. The junction had 3 bases not matched to a gene; V was cut back by 2 bases and J by 0 bases. Notes on this clone: Its antigen is undetermined.

The chain combines TRBV19 with TRBJ1-2; 7 positions match TRBD1. The sequence was obtained from a man between 18 and 35 years old in good health. Some clones in this sample may be carry-over from other donors' samples. Sequencing used naive CD4+ T cells from PBMCs. As to subset: CD45RA+ positively selected. DNA of the CDR3: TGTGCCAGTAGTATATCCGGGACAGCTAACTATGGCTACACCTTC. Translating gives CASSISGTANYGYTF. The entire variable domain, with the rest obtained from reference TRBV19 and TRBJ1-2, is as follows: DGGITQSPKYLFRKEGQNVTLSCEQNLNHDAMYWYRQDPGQGLRLIYYSQIVNDFQKGDIAEGYSVSREKKESFPLTVTSAQKNPTAFYLCASSISGTANYGYTFGSGTRLTVV.